The next 11 T cell receptor beta chains were all read from a single sample in a study of cytomegalovirus exposure and HLA in healthy donors. PCR amplification relied on 60 Vbeta primers (plus 13 Jbeta primers). This table comes from immunoSEQ multiplex PCR, and its TCRdb copy is limited to in-frame clones, with some not included. In the table there are tens of thousands of clones, roughly three quarters of which are singletons. The sequenced sample consisted of PBMCs. The receptors here all came from a man under 40 in good health and CMV-seronegative.

This chain links TRBV5-1 with TRBJ1-1; 8 nucleotides line up with TRBD1. This CDR3 spans 16 amino acids. V was pared by 3 bases and J by 6 bases, with 13 bases of the junction left unmatched. In germline, CDR1 is SGHRS, CDR2 YFSETQ. The CDR3 reads CASSSTPGQGFPEAFF. For the CDR3, the DNA is TGCGCCAGCAGCTCTACCCCAGGACAGGGATTTCCTGAAGCTTTCTTT.

The CDR3 DNA follows: TGCGCCAGCGCTGCACCGGGACAGGGGGCGGCCGCGAACACCGGGGAGCTGTTTTTT. Its translation: CASAAPGQGAAANTGELFF. This chain connects TRBV23-1 to TRBJ2-2; 12 bases line up with TRBD1. TRBV23-1 is flagged as an ORF with uncertain function. CDR3 length: 19 residues. V dropped 8 bases and J dropped 0; count of bases not matched to a gene: 13.

This clone came up once. The V call is TRBV4-2, the J call TRBJ2-1; the match to TRBD2 covers 12 bases. The V gene end was trimmed by 0 bases and the J gene end by 8 bases; junction bases not matched to a gene: 5. The germline V gene encodes CDR1 LGHNA and CDR2 YNFKEQ. This CDR3 has 16 amino acids. Here the CDR3 reads CASSQEGLAGKDEQFF. The CDR3 nucleotides are TGTGCCAGCAGCCAAGAAGGACTAGCGGGGAAGGATGAGCAGTTCTTC.

The rearrangement links TRBV4-2 to TRBJ1-4; D is perhaps TRBD1 (6 bases). Trimming removed 4 bases from V and 7 bases from J, with 19 bases in between. The CDR3 covers 16 residues. CDR1 and CDR2 from the germline V gene are LGHNA and YNFKEQ. This CDR3 is CASSRTSDSRGEKLFF. For the CDR3, the DNA is TGTGCCAGCAGCCGAACCTCGGACAGTCGGGGTGAAAAACTGTTTTTT.

The V gene is TRBV30, the J gene TRBJ1-5; no clear D gene. The V gene lost 1 base and the J gene lost 4 bases, with 11 bases spanning the gap. The CDR3 is 14 amino acids. Germline CDR1 reads GTSNPN; CDR2 reads SVGIG (reference sequence). The CDR3 reads CAWSGVTRNQPQHF. The CDR3 region has the DNA TGTGCCTGGAGTGGGGTGACAAGAAATCAGCCCCAGCATTTT.

This chain connects TRBV6-5 to TRBJ1-1; 11 bases map to TRBD1. V trimming: 4 bases; J trimming: 1 base; junction bases outside the gene matches: 5. CDR1 is MNHEY and CDR2 is SVGAGI in the germline V gene. CDR3 size: 16 residues. CDR3 loop: CASSWGQGGGNTEAFF. The CDR3 DNA reads as TGTGCCAGCAGTTGGGGACAGGGGGGCGGGAACACTGAAGCTTTCTTT.

The chain joins TRBV5-6 to TRBJ1-3; weak D call: TRBD1 (5 bases). The CDR3 extends over 17 amino acids. Trimming took off 6 bases at V and 0 bases at J, with 19 bases between the two ends. CDR1 SGHDT and CDR2 YYEEEE come from the germline V gene. In DNA form, the CDR3 reads TGTGCCAGCACCCAAGGACCAGGGCCCAGCTCTGGAAACACCATATATTTT. The encoded protein is CASTQGPGPSSGNTIYF.

The CDR3, as DNA: TGTGCCAGCAGCTTTACAGGGAATTCACCCCTCCACTTT. It translates to CASSFTGNSPLHF. V gene TRBV5-6 combines with J gene TRBJ1-6; tentative D call: TRBD1 (6 bases). Trimming took 2 bases from V and 7 from J, leaving 7 bases between them. There are 13 residues in the CDR3. Germline V lookup: CDR1 SGHDT, CDR2 YYEEEE.

The chain has TRBV5-1 and TRBJ1-1; D remains unclear. V was shortened by 0 bases and J by 1 base, with 7 bases between the two germline ends. Germline V CDR1 and CDR2: SGHRS, YFSETQ. The CDR3 sequence is 14 residues long. CDR3 amino acids: CASSLVRGNTEAFF. The CDR3 DNA sequence: TGCGCCAGCAGCTTGGTCCGGGGGAACACTGAAGCTTTCTTT.

The chain joins TRBV18 to TRBJ1-5, with TRBD1 identical over 7 bases. Unmatched junction bases numbered 5, after V lost 3 bases and J lost 3 bases. The CDR3 runs to 15 residues. Germline CDR1 is KGHSH and CDR2 is LQKENI. The CDR3 reads CASSPGQNFNQPQHF. The DNA of the CDR3 is TGTGCCAGCTCACCGGGACAGAACTTCAATCAGCCCCAGCATTTT.

The table lists this clone with a few counts. This chain links TRBV10-3 with TRBJ1-2, with 7 bases that match TRBD1. The CDR3 is made up of 15 amino acids. CDR1 is ENHRY, CDR2 SYGVKD, per germline. V gave up 4 bases and J gave up 2 bases; unmatched junction bases: 7. CDR3 protein: CAISGGQLGNYGYTF. Here the CDR3 DNA reads TGTGCCATCAGTGGGGGACAGCTGGGAAACTATGGCTACACCTTC.